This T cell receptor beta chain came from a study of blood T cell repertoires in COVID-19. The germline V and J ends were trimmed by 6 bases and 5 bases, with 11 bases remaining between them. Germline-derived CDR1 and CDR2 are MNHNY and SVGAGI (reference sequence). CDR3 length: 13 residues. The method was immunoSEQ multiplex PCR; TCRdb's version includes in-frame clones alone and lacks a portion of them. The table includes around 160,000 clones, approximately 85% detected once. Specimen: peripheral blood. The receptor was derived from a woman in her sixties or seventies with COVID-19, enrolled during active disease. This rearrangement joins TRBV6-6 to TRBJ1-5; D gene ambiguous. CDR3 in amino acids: CASRLERDQPQHF. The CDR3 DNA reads TGTGCCAGCAGACTAGAGAGGGATCAGCCCCAGCATTTT.